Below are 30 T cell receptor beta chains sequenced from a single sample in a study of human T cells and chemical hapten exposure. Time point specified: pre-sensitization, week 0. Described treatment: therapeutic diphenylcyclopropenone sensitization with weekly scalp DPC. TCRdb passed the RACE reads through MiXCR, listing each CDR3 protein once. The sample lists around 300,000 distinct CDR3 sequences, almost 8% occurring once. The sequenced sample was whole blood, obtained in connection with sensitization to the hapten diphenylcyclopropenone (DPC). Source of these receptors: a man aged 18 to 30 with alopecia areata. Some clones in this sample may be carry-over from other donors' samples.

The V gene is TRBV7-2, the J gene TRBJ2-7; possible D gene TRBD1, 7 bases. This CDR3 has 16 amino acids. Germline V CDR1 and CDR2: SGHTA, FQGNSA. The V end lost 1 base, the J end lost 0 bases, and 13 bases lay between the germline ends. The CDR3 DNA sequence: TGTGCCAGCAGCTTAGTCTCAGGGGGGAGCTCCTACGAGCAGTACTTC. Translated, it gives CASSLVSGGSSYEQYF.

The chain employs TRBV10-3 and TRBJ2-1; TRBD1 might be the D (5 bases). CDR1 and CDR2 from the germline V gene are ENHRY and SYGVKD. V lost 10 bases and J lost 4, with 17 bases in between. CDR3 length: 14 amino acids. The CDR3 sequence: CATSGQGQYNEQFF. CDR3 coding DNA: TGTGCCACTTCCGGCCAGGGCCAGTACAATGAGCAGTTCTTC.

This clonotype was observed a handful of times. The CDR3 nucleotides read TGTGCCAGCAGCCAAGCTACCCCCGGCGGGCCCCAGCATTTT. Translating it yields CASSQATPGGPQHF. This chain uses TRBV3-1 with TRBJ1-5; unclear D gene. Germline V gives CDR1 LGHDT, CDR2 YNNKEL (reference sequence). The CDR3 is 14 amino acids. V lost 1 base to trimming and J lost 9 bases, with 13 bases between them.

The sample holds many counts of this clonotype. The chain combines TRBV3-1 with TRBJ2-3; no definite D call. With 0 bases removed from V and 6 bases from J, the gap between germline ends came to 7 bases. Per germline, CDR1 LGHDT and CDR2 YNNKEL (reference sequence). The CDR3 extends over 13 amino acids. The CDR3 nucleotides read TGTGCCAGCAGCCAAGATACCCCCGATACGCAGTATTTT. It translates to CASSQDTPDTQYF.

CDR3 region: CASSPLSGMNTGELFF. CDR3 in DNA: TGTGCCAGCAGCCCACTGTCCGGGATGAACACCGGGGAGCTGTTTTTT. The chain joins TRBV11-2 to TRBJ2-2, with D maybe TRBD2 (5 bases). Germline CDR1 is SGHAT and CDR2 is FQNNGV. The V gene lost 5 bases and the J gene lost 1 base, with 14 bases spanning the gap. The CDR3 is made up of 16 amino acids.

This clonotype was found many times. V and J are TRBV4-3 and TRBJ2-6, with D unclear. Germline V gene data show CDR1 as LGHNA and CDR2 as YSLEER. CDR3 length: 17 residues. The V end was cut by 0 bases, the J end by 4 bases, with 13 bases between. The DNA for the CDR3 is TGCGCCAGCAGCCAAGATCTGGGAAGAGAAGGGGCCAACGTCCTGACTTTC. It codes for CASSQDLGREGANVLTF.

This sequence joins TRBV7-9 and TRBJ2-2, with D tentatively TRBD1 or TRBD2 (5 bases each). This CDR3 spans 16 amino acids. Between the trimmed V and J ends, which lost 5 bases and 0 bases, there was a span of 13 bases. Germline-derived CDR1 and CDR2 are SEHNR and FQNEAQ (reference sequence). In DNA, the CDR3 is TGTGCCAGCAGCCGTCGTGGGGACCCGAACACCGGGGAGCTGTTTTTT. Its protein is CASSRRGDPNTGELFF.

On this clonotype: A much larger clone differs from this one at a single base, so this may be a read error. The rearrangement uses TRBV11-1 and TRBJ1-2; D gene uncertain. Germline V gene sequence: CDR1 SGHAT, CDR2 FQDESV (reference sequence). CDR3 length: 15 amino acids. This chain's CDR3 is CASSDRLGTNYGNTF. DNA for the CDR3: TGTGCCAGCAGCGATCGCTTGGGAACTAACTATGGCAACACCTTC.

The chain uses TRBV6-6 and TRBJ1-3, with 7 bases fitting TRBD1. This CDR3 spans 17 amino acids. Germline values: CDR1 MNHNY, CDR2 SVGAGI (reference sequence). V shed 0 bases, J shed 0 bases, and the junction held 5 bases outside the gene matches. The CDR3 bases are TGTGCCAGCAGTTACTCGACAGGGAGAAGCTCTGGAAACACCATATATTTT. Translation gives CASSYSTGRSSGNTIYF.

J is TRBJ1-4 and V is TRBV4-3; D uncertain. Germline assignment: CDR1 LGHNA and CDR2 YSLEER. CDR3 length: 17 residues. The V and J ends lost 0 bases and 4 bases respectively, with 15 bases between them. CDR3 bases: TGCGCCAGCAGCCAAGATCGTAATTCGGGCTTTAATGAAAAACTGTTTTTT. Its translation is CASSQDRNSGFNEKLFF.

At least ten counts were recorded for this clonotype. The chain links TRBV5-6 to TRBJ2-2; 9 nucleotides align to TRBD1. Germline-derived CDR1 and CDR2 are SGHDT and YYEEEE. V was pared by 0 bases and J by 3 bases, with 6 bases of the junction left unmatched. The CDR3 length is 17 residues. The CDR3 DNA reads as TGTGCCAGCAGCTTGGTGACAGGGGGTTATGACACCGGGGAGCTGTTTTTT. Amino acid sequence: CASSLVTGGYDTGELFF.

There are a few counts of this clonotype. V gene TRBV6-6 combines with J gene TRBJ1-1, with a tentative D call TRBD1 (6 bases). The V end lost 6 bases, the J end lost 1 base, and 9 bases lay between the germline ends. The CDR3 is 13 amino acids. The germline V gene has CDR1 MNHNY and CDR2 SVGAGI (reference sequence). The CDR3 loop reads CASRMTGNTEAFF. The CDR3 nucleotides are TGTGCCAGCAGGATGACAGGGAACACTGAAGCTTTCTTT.

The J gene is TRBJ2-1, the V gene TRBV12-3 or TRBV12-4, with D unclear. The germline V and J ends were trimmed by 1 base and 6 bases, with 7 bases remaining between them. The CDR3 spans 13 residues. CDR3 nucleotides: TGTGCCAGCAGTTTAGGAGGTGTCAATGAGCAGTTCTTC. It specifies CASSLGGVNEQFF.

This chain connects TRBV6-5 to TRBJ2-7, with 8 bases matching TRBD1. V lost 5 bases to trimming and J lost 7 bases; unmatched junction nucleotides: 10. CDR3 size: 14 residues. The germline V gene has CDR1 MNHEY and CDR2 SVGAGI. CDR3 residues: CASSLDRGLEEQYF. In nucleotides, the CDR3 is TGTGCCAGCAGTCTCGACAGGGGCCTAGAGGAGCAGTACTTC.

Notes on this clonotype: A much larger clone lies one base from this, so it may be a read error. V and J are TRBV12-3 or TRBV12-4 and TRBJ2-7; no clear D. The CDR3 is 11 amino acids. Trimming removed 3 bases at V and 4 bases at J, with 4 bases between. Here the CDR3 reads CASSLMYEQYF. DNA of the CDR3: TGTGCCAGCAGTTTGATGTACGAGCAGTACTTC.

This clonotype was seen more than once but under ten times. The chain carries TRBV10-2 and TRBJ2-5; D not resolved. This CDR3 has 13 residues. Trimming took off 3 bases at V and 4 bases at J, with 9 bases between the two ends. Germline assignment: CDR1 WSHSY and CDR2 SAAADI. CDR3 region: CASSDSARETQYF. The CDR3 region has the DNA TGCGCCAGCAGTGATTCCGCCCGAGAGACCCAGTACTTC.

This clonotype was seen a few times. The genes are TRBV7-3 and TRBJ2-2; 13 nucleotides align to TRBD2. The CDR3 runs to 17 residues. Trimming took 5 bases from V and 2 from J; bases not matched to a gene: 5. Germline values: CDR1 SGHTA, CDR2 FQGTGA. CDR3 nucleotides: TGTGCCAGCAGCCCGGGACTAGCGGGGCCTAACACCGGGGAGCTGTTTTTT. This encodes CASSPGLAGPNTGELFF. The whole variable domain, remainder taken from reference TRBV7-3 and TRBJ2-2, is GAGVSQTPSNKVTEKGKYVELRCDPISGHTALYWYRQSLGQGPEFLIYFQGTGAADDSGLPNDRFFAVRPEGSVSTLKIQRTERGDSAVYLCASSPGLAGPNTGELFFGEGSRLTVL.

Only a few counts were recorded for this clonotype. The DNA for the CDR3 is TGTGCCAGCTCACCACCGGTGCTCTTACCCAGAGCCACAGATACGCAGTATTTT. Translated, it gives CASSPPVLLPRATDTQYF. The J gene is TRBJ2-3, the V gene TRBV18; no firm D call. The length of the CDR3 is 18 residues. V was trimmed by 0 bases and J by 2 bases, leaving 18 bases between them. Looked up from germline, CDR1 is KGHSH and CDR2 is LQKENI.

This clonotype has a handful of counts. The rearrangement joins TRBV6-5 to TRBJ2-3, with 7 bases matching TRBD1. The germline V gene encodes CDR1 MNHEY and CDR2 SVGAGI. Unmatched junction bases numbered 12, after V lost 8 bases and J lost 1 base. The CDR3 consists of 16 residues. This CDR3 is CASQPSGDSRTDTQYF. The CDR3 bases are TGTGCCAGCCAGCCCAGTGGGGACAGCCGCACAGATACGCAGTATTTT.

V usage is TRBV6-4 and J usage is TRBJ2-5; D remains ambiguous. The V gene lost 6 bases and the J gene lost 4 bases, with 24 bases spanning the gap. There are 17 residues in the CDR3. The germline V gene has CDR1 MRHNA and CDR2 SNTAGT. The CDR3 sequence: CASSPEQVANRGETQYF. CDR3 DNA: TGTGCCAGCAGCCCCGAGCAGGTCGCCAATCGAGGAGAGACCCAGTACTTC.

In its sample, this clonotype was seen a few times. The CDR3: CASSRRYGYTF. The CDR3 region has the DNA TGTGCCAGCAGTCGAAGGTATGGCTACACCTTC. The chain is built from TRBV5-6 and TRBJ1-2; D gene ambiguous. The CDR3 runs to 11 residues. Germline V CDR1 and CDR2: SGHDT, YYEEEE. Trimming stripped 5 bases from V and 5 bases from J, with 7 bases between.

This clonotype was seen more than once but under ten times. CDR3 nucleotides: TGTGCCAGCAGTTTAGCCGGGAATGAAAAACTGTTTTTT. Its protein product is CASSLAGNEKLFF. The V and J genes are TRBV12-3 or TRBV12-4 and TRBJ1-4; no clear D. The V end was cut by 0 bases, the J end by 5 bases, with 4 bases between. The CDR3 length is 13 residues.

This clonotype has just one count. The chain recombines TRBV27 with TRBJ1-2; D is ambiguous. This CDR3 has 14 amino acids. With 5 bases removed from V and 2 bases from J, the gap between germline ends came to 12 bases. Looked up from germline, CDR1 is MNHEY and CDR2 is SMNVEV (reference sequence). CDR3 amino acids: CASSSQSPNYGYTF. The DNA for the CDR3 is TGTGCCAGCAGTAGCCAGTCGCCCAACTATGGCTACACCTTC.

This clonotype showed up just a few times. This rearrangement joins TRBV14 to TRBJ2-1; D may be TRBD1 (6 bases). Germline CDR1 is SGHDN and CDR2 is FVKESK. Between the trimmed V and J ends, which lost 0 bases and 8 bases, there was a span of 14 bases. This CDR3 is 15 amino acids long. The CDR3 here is CASSQDFRGRDEQFF. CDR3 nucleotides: TGTGCCAGCAGCCAAGATTTCAGGGGTCGGGATGAGCAGTTCTTC.

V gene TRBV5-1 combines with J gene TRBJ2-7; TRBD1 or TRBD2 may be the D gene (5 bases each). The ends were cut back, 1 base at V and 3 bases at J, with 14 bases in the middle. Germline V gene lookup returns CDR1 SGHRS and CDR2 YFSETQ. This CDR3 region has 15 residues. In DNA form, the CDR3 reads TGCGCCAGCAGCTTGCTCGGGACGGGGATCTACGAGCAGTACGTC. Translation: CASSLLGTGIYEQYV.

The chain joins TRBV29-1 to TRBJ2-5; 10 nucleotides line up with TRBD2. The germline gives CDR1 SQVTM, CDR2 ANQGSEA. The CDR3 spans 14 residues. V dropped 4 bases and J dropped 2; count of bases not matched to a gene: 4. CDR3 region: CSVVASGRQETQYF. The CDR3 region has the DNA TGCAGCGTTGTAGCTAGCGGGAGACAAGAGACCCAGTACTTC.

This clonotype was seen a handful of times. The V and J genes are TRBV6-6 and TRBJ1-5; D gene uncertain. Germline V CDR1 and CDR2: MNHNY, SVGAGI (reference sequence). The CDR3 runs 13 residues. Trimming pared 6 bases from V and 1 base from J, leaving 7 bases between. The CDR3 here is CASRWASNQPQHF. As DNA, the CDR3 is TGTGCCAGCAGATGGGCGAGCAATCAGCCCCAGCATTTT.

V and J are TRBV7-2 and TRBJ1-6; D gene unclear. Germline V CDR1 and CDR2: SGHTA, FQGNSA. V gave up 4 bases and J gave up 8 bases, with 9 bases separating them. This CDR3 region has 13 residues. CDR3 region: CASSSGADSPLHF. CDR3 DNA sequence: TGTGCCAGCAGCTCTGGCGCAGATTCACCCCTCCACTTT. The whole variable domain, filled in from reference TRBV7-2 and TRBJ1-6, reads GAGVSQSPSNKVTEKGKDVELRCDPISGHTALYWYRQSLGQGLEFLIYFQGNSAPDKSGLPSDRFSAERTGGSVSTLTIQRTQQEDSAVYLCASSSGADSPLHFGNGTRLTVT.

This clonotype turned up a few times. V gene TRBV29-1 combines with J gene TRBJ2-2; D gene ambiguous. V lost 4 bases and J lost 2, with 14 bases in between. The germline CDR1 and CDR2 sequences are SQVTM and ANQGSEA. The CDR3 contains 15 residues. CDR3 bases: TGCAGCGTTGGTTTGGGATCCATAAACACCGGGGAGCTGTTTTTT. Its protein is CSVGLGSINTGELFF.

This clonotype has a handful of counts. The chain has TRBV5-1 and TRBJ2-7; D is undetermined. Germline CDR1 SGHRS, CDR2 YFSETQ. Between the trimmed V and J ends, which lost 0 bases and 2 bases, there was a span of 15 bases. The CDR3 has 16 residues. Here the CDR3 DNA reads TGCGCCAGCAGCTTGGCCCCCTCTTGGCCCCCCTACGAGCAGTACGTC. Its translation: CASSLAPSWPPYEQYV.